The 30 T cell receptor beta chains presented below share a single source sample, sequenced in a study of T cells in Graves' hyperthyroidism and ophthalmopathy. Amplified TCR beta CDR3 regions derived from RNA transcripts. First-round RT-PCR with HTBI primers amplified the TCR CDR3 region. TCRdb fed the multiplex PCR reads into MiXCR, producing one record per CDR3 protein. The table records over 700,000 distinct CDR3 sequences, around 19% of them present only once. The sample taken for sequencing was blood. Every receptor here comes from a woman between 45 and 65 years old with Graves' hyperthyroidism that later progressed to Graves' ophthalmopathy.

The chain couples TRBV5-1 to TRBJ2-3; 11 bases align to TRBD2. The CDR3 totals 16 residues. Germline V gives CDR1 SGHRS, CDR2 YFSETQ. V was clipped by 4 bases and J by 5 bases; unmatched bases: 9. The CDR3 sequence: CASSLQGLAAVDTQYF. In DNA, the CDR3 is TGCGCCAGCAGCCTTCAGGGACTAGCGGCCGTAGATACGCAGTATTTT.

Remarks on this clonotype: This may be a read error, as it is one base from a much larger clone. The rearrangement links TRBV3-1 to TRBJ1-1; 7 bases match TRBD1. The CDR3 totals 14 residues. CDR1 LGHDT and CDR2 YNNKEL come from the germline V gene (reference sequence). CDR3 sequence (DNA): TGTGCCCGCAGCCGGGGACAGTTGAACACTGAAGCTTTCTTT. It codes for CARSRGQLNTEAFF.

This clonotype was counted ten times or more. The chain joins TRBV5-1 to TRBJ1-2; D might be TRBD1 (5 bases). Germline V gene lookup returns CDR1 SGHRS and CDR2 YFSETQ. The CDR3 contains 16 residues. The V and J ends lost 2 bases and 8 bases respectively, with 22 bases between them. The CDR3 loop is CASSFRTNMARGGYTF. CDR3 coding DNA: TGCGCCAGCAGCTTCCGGACTAACATGGCCCGGGGGGGCTACACCTTC.

This clonotype was counted many times. V and J are TRBV11-2 and TRBJ1-1, with D perhaps matching TRBD1 (5 bases). Germline V gene lookup returns CDR1 SGHAT and CDR2 FQNNGV. The CDR3 has 13 amino acids. V shed 2 bases and J shed 5 bases, with 9 bases lying between them. In nucleotides, the CDR3 is TGTGCCAGCAGCTTAAACAGGCGGACTGAAGCTTTCTTT. Protein sequence: CASSLNRRTEAFF.

This clonotype was picked up many times. The chain combines TRBV7-8 with TRBJ1-1; D gene unclear. V was pared by 4 bases and J by 4 bases, with 13 bases between. Per germline, CDR1 SGHVS and CDR2 FQNEAQ. The CDR3 runs 14 residues. This CDR3 reads CASSSWLEGTEAFF. CDR3 nucleotide sequence: TGTGCCAGCAGCTCATGGCTGGAGGGCACTGAAGCTTTCTTT.

The sample holds a few counts of this clonotype. The chain carries TRBV7-9 and TRBJ1-5, with TRBD1 matching 9 bases. CDR1 and CDR2 from the germline V gene are SEHNR and FQNEAQ (reference sequence). V lost 5 bases to trimming and J lost 2 bases; unmatched junction nucleotides: 19. The CDR3 is 20 residues long. CDR3 sequence: CASSPTGTGLLGEGNQPQHF. Written as DNA, the CDR3 is TGTGCCAGCAGCCCAACCGGGACAGGGTTATTAGGGGAAGGCAATCAGCCCCAGCATTTT.

This clonotype was seen at least ten times. The gene calls are TRBV12-3 or TRBV12-4 and TRBJ1-3; D not certain. The CDR3 consists of 15 residues. Trimming stripped 2 bases from V and 4 bases from J, with 12 bases between. The CDR3 sequence: CASSLYSGPGNTIYF. The CDR3 bases are TGTGCCAGCAGTTTATATTCAGGTCCCGGAAACACCATATATTTT.

In its sample, this clonotype was seen a few times. The chain is built from TRBV5-1 and TRBJ1-3, with 10 nucleotides matching TRBD1. The CDR3 consists of 15 residues. The V gene end was trimmed by 4 bases and the J gene end by 3 bases; junction bases not matched to a gene: 4. Germline V lookup: CDR1 SGHRS, CDR2 YFSETQ. The CDR3 nucleotides read TGCGCCAGCAGCCTGACAGGGGGCGGTGGAAACACCATATATTTT. Protein: CASSLTGGGGNTIYF.

This clonotype was observed many times. The chain combines TRBV7-2 with TRBJ2-5; D perhaps matches TRBD1 (5 bases). In germline, CDR1 is SGHTA, CDR2 FQGNSA. Trimming pared 5 bases from V and 1 base from J, leaving 11 bases between. The CDR3 sequence is 14 residues long. This CDR3 reads CASSLSGLQETQYF. The DNA of the CDR3 is TGTGCCAGCAGCCTCTCAGGGCTCCAAGAGACCCAGTACTTC.

This chain links TRBV19 with TRBJ2-7; a possible D gene is TRBD1 (6 bases). The V and J ends lost 3 bases and 5 bases respectively, with 14 bases between them. Germline values: CDR1 LNHDA, CDR2 SQIVND (reference sequence). The CDR3 covers 14 residues. The CDR3 nucleotides read TGTGCCAGTAGTATGGGGGACATACTTAACGAGCAGTACTTC. It translates to CASSMGDILNEQYF.

Only a few counts were recorded for this clonotype. V usage is TRBV7-9 and J usage is TRBJ1-4; D remains ambiguous. V lost 3 bases and J lost 6, with 11 bases in between. The CDR3 contains 14 residues. The germline gives CDR1 SEHNR, CDR2 FQNEAQ (reference sequence). The CDR3 DNA is TGTGCCAGCAGCTTGGAGTTCAGGCATGAAAAACTGTTTTTT. It is translated as CASSLEFRHEKLFF.

This clonotype came up many times. The rearrangement joins TRBV2 to TRBJ2-1, with D hard to call. The V and J ends lost 7 bases and 9 bases respectively, with 19 bases between them. CDR3 length: 14 amino acids. Per germline, CDR1 SNHLY and CDR2 FYNNEI. CDR3: CASTDLGPRSEQFF. DNA for the CDR3: TGTGCCAGCACTGATTTGGGCCCAAGGAGTGAGCAGTTCTTC.

This clonotype showed up many times. This chain links TRBV11-2 with TRBJ2-1; possibly TRBD2 for D (5 bases). The CDR3 length is 14 residues. V lost 8 bases, J lost 8 bases, and 19 bases lay in between. Germline CDR1 reads SGHAT; CDR2 reads FQNNGV. CDR3 in DNA: TGTGCCAGCGGACTTCTTGTGGGGTTTGATGAGCAGTTCTTC. Translation: CASGLLVGFDEQFF. The full variable domain, completed using reference TRBV11-2 and TRBJ2-1, is EAGVAQSPRYKIIEKRQSVAFWCNPISGHATLYWYQQILGQGPKLLIQFQNNGVVDDSQLPKDRFSAERLKGVDSTLKIQPAKLEDSAVYLCASGLLVGFDEQFFGPGTRLTVL.

This chain joins TRBV3-1 and TRBJ2-7; 9 bases align to TRBD1. CDR1 is LGHDT and CDR2 is YNNKEL in the germline V gene (reference sequence). This CDR3 region has 16 residues. V trimming: 3 bases; J trimming: 6 bases; junction bases outside the gene matches: 12. The CDR3 reads CASSQAEQGAPSEQYF. CDR3 coding DNA: TGTGCCAGCAGCCAGGCCGAACAGGGGGCGCCGAGCGAGCAGTACTTC.

The rearrangement uses TRBV27 and TRBJ2-2; 7 positions agree with TRBD1. The germline gives CDR1 MNHEY, CDR2 SMNVEV (reference sequence). This CDR3 comprises 16 residues. V trimming: 4 bases; J trimming: 1 base; junction bases outside the gene matches: 6. The CDR3 spells CASSSPGQMNTGELFF. The CDR3 DNA follows: TGTGCCAGCAGTTCGCCGGGACAGATGAACACCGGGGAGCTGTTTTTT.

The chain links TRBV20-1 to TRBJ2-1; TRBD1 matches at 10 bases. Losses at the gene ends were 3 bases for V and 8 bases for J; bases not matched to a gene: 7. This CDR3 contains 14 residues. The germline V gene has CDR1 DFQATT and CDR2 SNEGSKA (reference sequence). CDR3 sequence: CSASFRDRGHEQFF. The DNA of the CDR3 is TGCAGTGCTAGTTTCCGTGACAGGGGGCATGAGCAGTTCTTC.

This clonotype was observed many times. This rearrangement joins TRBV11-1 to TRBJ2-7, with TRBD1 matching 8 bases. The CDR3 is 18 residues long. Trimming removed 3 bases from V and 6 bases from J; junction bases left unmatched: 19. Germline V gene sequence: CDR1 SGHAT, CDR2 FQDESV (reference sequence). For the CDR3, the DNA is TGTGCCAGCAGCTTTAGCCCCCCCACCGGAGACAGGGGAGGCGAGCAGTACTTC. This encodes CASSFSPPTGDRGGEQYF.

The rearrangement uses TRBV7-9 and TRBJ2-3; D unclear. Germline CDR1 is SEHNR and CDR2 is FQNEAQ (reference sequence). The CDR3 covers 13 residues. V dropped 5 bases and J dropped 6 bases, with 12 bases sitting between them. The CDR3 loop is CASSVSLGDTQYF. As DNA, the CDR3 is TGTGCCAGCAGCGTATCCCTGGGGGATACGCAGTATTTT.

The chain employs TRBV6-1 and TRBJ2-3, with 8 bases that match TRBD1. The germline V gene has CDR1 MNHNS and CDR2 SASEGT. V was pared by 11 bases and J by 9 bases, with 13 bases of the junction left unmatched. This CDR3 spans 13 amino acids. CDR3: CAGAGTGPLTQYF. The CDR3 DNA sequence: TGTGCCGGGGCCGGGACAGGTCCCTTGACGCAGTATTTT.

This clonotype has a count of ten or more. The chain has TRBV13 and TRBJ2-7; possible D gene TRBD1, 7 bases. V lost 7 bases to trimming and J lost 1 base, with 17 bases between them. The CDR3 consists of 15 residues. The germline gives CDR1 PRHDT, CDR2 FYEKMQ (reference sequence). The CDR3, as DNA: TGTGCCAGCAACCCCGGGCGGGACAGTTCCTACGAGCAGTACTTC. It yields the protein CASNPGRDSSYEQYF.

This clonotype was detected many times. The chain employs TRBV29-1 and TRBJ1-5; D call uncertain. The V end lost 6 bases, the J end lost 0 bases, and 9 bases lay between the germline ends. Germline CDR1 is SQVTM and CDR2 is ANQGSEA. This CDR3 is built from 13 residues. The CDR3 bases are TGCAGCGTGGGATCCGCTAGCAATCAGCCCCAGCATTTT. Its protein is CSVGSASNQPQHF.

The chain is built from TRBV19 and TRBJ2-1, with D possibly matching TRBD1 (6 bases). Trimming removed 7 bases from V and 6 bases from J, with 13 bases in between. The CDR3 extends over 13 amino acids. Germline loops: CDR1 LNHDA, CDR2 SQIVND (reference sequence). This CDR3 is CASTGQPFNEQFF. The CDR3 nucleotides are TGTGCCAGTACCGGACAGCCTTTCAATGAGCAGTTCTTC.

This sequence joins TRBV6-2 or TRBV6-3 and TRBJ2-3, with D possibly being TRBD2 (6 bases). V gave up 0 bases and J gave up 2 bases, with 15 bases separating them. CDR1 is MNHEY, CDR2 SVGEGT, per germline. This CDR3 has 17 residues. The CDR3 reads CASSYSNAGSYTDTQYF. Written as DNA, the CDR3 is TGTGCCAGCAGTTACTCGAACGCGGGGAGTTACACAGATACGCAGTATTTT.

In its sample, this clonotype was seen a few times. The chain joins TRBV7-2 to TRBJ2-2; D gene unclear. Trimming left V 3 bases short and J 0 bases short, with 5 bases between. The CDR3 length is 14 residues. CDR1 and CDR2 (germline): SGHTA, FQGNSA. The CDR3 DNA reads as TGTGCCAGCAGCTTCTTCGCGAACACCGGGGAGCTGTTTTTT. Its translation is CASSFFANTGELFF. Together with reference TRBV7-2 and TRBJ2-2, the CDR3 gives the full variable domain: GAGVSQSPSNKVTEKGKDVELRCDPISGHTALYWYRQSLGQGLEFLIYFQGNSAPDKSGLPSDRFSAERTGGSVSTLTIQRTQQEDSAVYLCASSFFANTGELFFGEGSRLTVL.

The table lists this clonotype with many counts. This chain uses TRBV5-1 with TRBJ2-3; D tentatively reads TRBD1 or TRBD2 (5 bases each). The CDR3 consists of 18 residues. CDR1 and CDR2 (germline): SGHRS, YFSETQ. Trimming cost V 0 bases and J 3 bases, with 20 bases left between them. The CDR3 here is CASSLALRGGVRTDTQYF. Here the CDR3 DNA reads TGCGCCAGCAGCTTGGCCTTGCGTGGGGGTGTTAGGACAGATACGCAGTATTTT.

This clonotype was seen repeatedly, ten times or more. The gene calls are TRBV3-1 and TRBJ2-1; TRBD2 matches at 7 bases. The CDR3 runs 15 residues. J was trimmed by 0 bases and V by 3 bases; bases with no gene match: 2. CDR1 LGHDT and CDR2 YNNKEL come from the germline V gene (reference sequence). This CDR3 is CASSQTSHSYNEQFF. The CDR3 DNA sequence: TGTGCCAGCAGCCAGACTAGCCACTCCTACAATGAGCAGTTCTTC.

This clonotype occurred a few times. CDR3 bases: TGTGCCAGCAGCTTAGTACAGGAAGGCCCACAAGAGCAGTACTTC. The encoded protein is CASSLVQEGPQEQYF. This rearrangement joins TRBV7-9 to TRBJ2-7; TRBD1 might be the D (5 bases). V was cut by 1 base and J by 7 bases, with 17 bases left in between. Germline V gives CDR1 SEHNR, CDR2 FQNEAQ (reference sequence). The CDR3 is made up of 15 amino acids. The variable domain in full, with the rest retrieved from reference TRBV7-9 and TRBJ2-7, is DTGVSQNPRHKITKRGQNVTFRCDPISEHNRLYWYRQTLGQGPEFLTYFQNEAQLEKSRLLSDRFSAERPKGSFSTLEIQRTEQGDSAMYLCASSLVQEGPQEQYFGPGTRLTVT.

This clonotype was detected only a few times. The genes are TRBV11-2 and TRBJ2-1, with D tentatively TRBD2 (5 bases). Germline V CDR1 and CDR2: SGHAT, FQNNGV. This CDR3 spans 13 amino acids. V was pared by 0 bases and J by 15 bases, with 15 bases between. In DNA, the CDR3 is TGTGCCAGCAGCTTAGACCCCAGCGGCCCCCGGTTCTTC. Amino acids: CASSLDPSGPRFF. Full variable domain (rest looked up from reference TRBV11-2 and TRBJ2-1): EAGVAQSPRYKIIEKRQSVAFWCNPISGHATLYWYQQILGQGPKLLIQFQNNGVVDDSQLPKDRFSAERLKGVDSTLKIQPAKLEDSAVYLCASSLDPSGPRFFGPGTRLTVL.

This clonotype appeared many times. The rearrangement uses TRBV2 and TRBJ2-3; possibly TRBD1 or TRBD2 for D (5 bases each). Looked up from germline, CDR1 is SNHLY and CDR2 is FYNNEI. This CDR3 contains 17 residues. V gave up 9 bases and J gave up 0 bases, with 22 bases separating them. CDR3 sequence: CARWEPDSYDSTDTQYF. The CDR3 region has the DNA TGTGCCAGATGGGAGCCCGACAGTTACGATAGCACAGATACGCAGTATTTT.

This clonotype was detected only a few times. The chain uses TRBV5-6 and TRBJ1-4; 8 nucleotides agree with TRBD1. The CDR3 has 14 residues. Unmatched junction bases numbered 6, after V lost 3 bases and J lost 8 bases. Germline V CDR1 and CDR2: SGHDT, YYEEEE. In nucleotides, the CDR3 is TGTGCCAGCAGCTCGACAGGGGCTGGGGAAAAACTGTTTTTT. Translation gives CASSSTGAGEKLFF.